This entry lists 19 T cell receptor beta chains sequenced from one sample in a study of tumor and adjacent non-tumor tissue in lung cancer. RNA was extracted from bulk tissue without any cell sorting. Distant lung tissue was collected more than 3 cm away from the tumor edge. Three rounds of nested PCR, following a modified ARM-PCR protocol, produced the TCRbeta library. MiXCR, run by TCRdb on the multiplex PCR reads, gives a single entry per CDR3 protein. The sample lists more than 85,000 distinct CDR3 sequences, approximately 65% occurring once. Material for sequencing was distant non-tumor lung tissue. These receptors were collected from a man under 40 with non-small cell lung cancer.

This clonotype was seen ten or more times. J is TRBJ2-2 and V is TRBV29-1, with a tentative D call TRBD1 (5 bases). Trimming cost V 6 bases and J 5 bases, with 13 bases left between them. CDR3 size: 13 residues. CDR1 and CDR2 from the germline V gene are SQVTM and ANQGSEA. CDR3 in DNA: TGCAGCGTGCCCAGGGAAGGGACCGGGGAGCTGTTTTTT. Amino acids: CSVPREGTGELFF.

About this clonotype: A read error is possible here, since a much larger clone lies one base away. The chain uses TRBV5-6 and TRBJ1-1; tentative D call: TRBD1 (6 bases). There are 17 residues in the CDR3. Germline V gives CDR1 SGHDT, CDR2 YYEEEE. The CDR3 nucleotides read TGTGACAGCAGCCACAACTTCCTGGACAGAACTGACACTGAAGCTTTCTTT. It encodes CDSSHNFLDRTDTEAFF.

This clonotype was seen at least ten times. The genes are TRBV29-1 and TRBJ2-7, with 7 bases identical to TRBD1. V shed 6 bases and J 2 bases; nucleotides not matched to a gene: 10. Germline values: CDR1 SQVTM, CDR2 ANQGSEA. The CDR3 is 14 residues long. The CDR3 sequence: CSVHEPGTAYEQYF. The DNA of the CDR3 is TGCAGCGTACACGAACCCGGGACAGCCTACGAGCAGTACTTC.

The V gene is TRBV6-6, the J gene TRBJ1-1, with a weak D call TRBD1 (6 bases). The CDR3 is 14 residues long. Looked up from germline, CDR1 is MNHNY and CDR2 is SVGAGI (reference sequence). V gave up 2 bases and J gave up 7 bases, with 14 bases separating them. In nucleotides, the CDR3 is TGTGCCAGCAGTTACACAGCAGGGGTCTTTGAAGCTTTCTTT. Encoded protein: CASSYTAGVFEAFF.

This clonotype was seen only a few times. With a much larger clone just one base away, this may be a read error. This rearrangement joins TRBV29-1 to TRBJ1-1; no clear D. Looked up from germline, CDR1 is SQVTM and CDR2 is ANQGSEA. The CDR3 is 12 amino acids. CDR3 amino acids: CSIEAENTEAFF. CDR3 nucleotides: TGCAGCATTGAGGCAGAAAACACTGAAGCTTTCTTT.

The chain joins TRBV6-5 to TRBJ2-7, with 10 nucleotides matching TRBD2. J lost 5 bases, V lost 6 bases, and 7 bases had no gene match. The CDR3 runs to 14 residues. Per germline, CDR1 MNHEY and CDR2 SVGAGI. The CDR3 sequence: CASRGTSDTHEQYV. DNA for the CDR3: TGTGCCAGCAGAGGGACTAGCGACACTCACGAGCAGTACGTC.

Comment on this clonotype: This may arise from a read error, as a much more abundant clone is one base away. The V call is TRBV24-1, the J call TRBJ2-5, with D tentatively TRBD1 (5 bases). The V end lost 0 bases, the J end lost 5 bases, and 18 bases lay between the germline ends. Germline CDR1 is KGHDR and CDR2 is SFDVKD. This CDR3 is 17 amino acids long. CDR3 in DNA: TGTGCCACCAGTGATTTGCACCGACAGAGGTATGGGGAGACCCAGTACTTC. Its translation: CATSDLHRQRYGETQYF.

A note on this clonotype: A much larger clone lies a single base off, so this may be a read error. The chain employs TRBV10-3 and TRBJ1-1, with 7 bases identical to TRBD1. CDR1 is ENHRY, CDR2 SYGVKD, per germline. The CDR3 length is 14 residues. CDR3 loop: CVIGPDRWNTEAFF. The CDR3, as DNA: TGTGTCATCGGGCCGGACAGGTGGAACACTGAAGCTTTCTTT.

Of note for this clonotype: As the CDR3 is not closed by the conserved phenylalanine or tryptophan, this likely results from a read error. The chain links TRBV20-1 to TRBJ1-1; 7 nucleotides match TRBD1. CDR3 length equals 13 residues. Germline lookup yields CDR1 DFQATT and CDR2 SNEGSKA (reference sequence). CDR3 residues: CSVRDLTGSEAFY. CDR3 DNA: TGCAGTGTTAGAGATCTGACAGGGAGTGAAGCTTTCTAT.

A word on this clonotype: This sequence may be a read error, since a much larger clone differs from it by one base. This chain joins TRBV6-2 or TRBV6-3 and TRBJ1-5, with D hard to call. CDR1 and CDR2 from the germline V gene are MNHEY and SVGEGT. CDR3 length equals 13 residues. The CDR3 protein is CASAGYSNEPQHF. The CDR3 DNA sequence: TGTGCCAGCGCCGGGTATAGCAATGAGCCCCAGCATTTT.

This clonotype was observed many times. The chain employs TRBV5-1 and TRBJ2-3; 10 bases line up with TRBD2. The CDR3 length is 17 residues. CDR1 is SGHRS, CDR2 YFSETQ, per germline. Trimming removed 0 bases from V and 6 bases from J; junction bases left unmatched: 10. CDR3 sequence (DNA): TGCGCCAGCAGCTTGGAGGCTAGCGGGGGCTCTCAGGATACGCAGTATTTT. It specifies CASSLEASGGSQDTQYF.

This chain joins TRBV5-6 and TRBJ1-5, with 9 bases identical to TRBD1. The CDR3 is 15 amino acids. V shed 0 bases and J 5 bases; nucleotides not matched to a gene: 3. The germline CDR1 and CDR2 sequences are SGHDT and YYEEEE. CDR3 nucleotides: TGTGCCAGCAGCTTGGCTACAGGGGGCTATCAGCCCCAGCATTTT. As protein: CASSLATGGYQPQHF.

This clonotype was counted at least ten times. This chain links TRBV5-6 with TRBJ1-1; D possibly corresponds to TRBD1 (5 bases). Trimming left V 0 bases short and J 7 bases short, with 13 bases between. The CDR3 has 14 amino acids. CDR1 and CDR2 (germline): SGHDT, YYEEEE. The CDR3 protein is CASSLGARGLEAFF. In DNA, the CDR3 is TGTGCCAGCAGCTTGGGGGCTCGGGGCCTTGAAGCTTTCTTT.

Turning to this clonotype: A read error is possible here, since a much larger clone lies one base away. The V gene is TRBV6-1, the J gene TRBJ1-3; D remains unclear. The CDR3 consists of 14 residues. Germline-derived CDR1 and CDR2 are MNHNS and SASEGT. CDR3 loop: CASGEWDSGNTIYF. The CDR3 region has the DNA TGTGCCAGCGGTGAATGGGACTCTGGAAACACCATATATTTT.

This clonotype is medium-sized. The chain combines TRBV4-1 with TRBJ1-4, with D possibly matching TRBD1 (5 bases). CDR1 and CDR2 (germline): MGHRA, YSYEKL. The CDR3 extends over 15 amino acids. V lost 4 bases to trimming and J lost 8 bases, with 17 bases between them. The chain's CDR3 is CASSPLRETEEKLFF. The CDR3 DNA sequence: TGCGCCAGCAGCCCGCTCAGGGAGACGGAGGAAAAACTGTTTTTT.

The chain's CDR3 is CASRPGTGTHYEQFF. The CDR3 DNA follows: TGTGCCAGCAGACCCGGGACAGGGACGCACTATGAGCAGTTCTTC. This sequence joins TRBV11-3 and TRBJ2-1; 9 bases line up with TRBD1. V lost 6 bases, J lost 8 bases, and 11 bases stayed unmatched. Germline V CDR1 and CDR2: SGHNT, YENEEA. The CDR3 covers 15 residues.

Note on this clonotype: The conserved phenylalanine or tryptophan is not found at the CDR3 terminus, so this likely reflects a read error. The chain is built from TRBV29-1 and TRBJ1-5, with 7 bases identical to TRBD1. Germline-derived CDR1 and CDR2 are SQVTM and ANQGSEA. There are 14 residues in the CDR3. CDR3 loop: CSVVDREVNQSQHI. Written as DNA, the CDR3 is TGCAGCGTTGTCGACAGGGAAGTCAATCAGTCCCAGCATATT.

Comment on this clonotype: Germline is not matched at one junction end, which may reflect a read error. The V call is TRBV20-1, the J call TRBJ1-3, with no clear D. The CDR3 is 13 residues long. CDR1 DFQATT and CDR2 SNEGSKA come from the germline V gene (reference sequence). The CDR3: CSARQESGTTIYF. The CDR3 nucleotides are TGCAGTGCTAGGCAAGAGTCTGGAACCACCATATATTTT.

CDR3 bases: TGTGCCAGCAGCCGAACAGGGACCGAGCAGTACTTC. This codes for CASSRTGTEQYF. The V call is TRBV4-2, the J call TRBJ2-7; D may be TRBD1 (6 bases). Between the trimmed V and J ends, which lost 4 bases and 6 bases, there was a span of 10 bases. This CDR3 has 12 amino acids. In germline, CDR1 is LGHNA, CDR2 YNFKEQ.